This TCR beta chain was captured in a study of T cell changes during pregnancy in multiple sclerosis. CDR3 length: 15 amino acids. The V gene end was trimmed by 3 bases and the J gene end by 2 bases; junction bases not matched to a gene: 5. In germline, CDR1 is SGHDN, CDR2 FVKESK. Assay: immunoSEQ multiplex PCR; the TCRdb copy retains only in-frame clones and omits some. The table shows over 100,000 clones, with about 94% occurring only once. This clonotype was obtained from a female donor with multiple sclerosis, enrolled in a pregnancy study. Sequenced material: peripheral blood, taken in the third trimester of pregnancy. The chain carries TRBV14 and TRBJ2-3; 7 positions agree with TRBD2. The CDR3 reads CASSHRDYYTDTQYF. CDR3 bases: TGTGCCAGCAGCCACCGGGACTACTACACAGATACGCAGTATTTT.